This TCR beta chain is drawn from a study of Graves' ophthalmopathy and Graves' hyperthyroidism. On the study more broadly: Researchers obtained peripheral blood at initial diagnosis, before any treatment had begun. Study outcomes and limitations: In blood, most expanded thyroid clonotypes above 0.001 frequency were also detected.

Trimming removed 0 bases from V and 3 bases from J, with 15 bases in between. The CDR3 is made up of 15 amino acids. Germline CDR1 is DFQATT and CDR2 is SNEGSKA (reference sequence). The authors amplified TCR beta CDR3 regions from RNA transcripts. The first round was an RT-PCR with HTBI primers, and the second round was a multiplex PCR. In TCRdb, the multiplex PCR reads were re-called with MiXCR into one record per CDR3 protein. Here the sample spans roughly 230,000 distinct CDR3 sequences, about 22% being singletons. This clonotype was detected ten times or more. The antigen is undetermined. Sampling 10 ml of fresh peripheral blood provided the PBMCs.

The chain recombines TRBV20-1 with TRBJ2-7, with no clear D. The clonotype was recovered from a woman aged 45-60 years with Graves' ophthalmopathy. The sequencing sample was made of peripheral blood. In DNA form, the CDR3 reads TGCAGTGCTAGAGATTGGGCAGTTGTTAACTACGAGCAGTACTTC. Translating gives CSARDWAVVNYEQYF.